This T cell receptor beta chain was identified during a study of blood T cell repertoires in COVID-19. Overall study: Sites in the United States, Italy and Spain provided acute and convalescent COVID-19 samples. T cells, B-cell-depleted T cells, or PBMCs provided the cDNA or gDNA that served as material.

This CDR3 spans 16 amino acids. With V trimmed by 3 bases and J by 5 bases, 11 bases remained unmatched. Germline assignment: CDR1 MNHEY and CDR2 SVGAGI. How the authors handled the data: Estimated nucleated cell counts came from reference gene primer amplification. Here immunoSEQ multiplex PCR was the method, and the copy in TCRdb shows in-frame clones only, minus some. V and J calls and clone size are as listed in that table; D and trimming were resolved from the DNA. The data contain 250,000 or so clones, around 80% of them seen just once; the ten biggest clones take up 2% to 2.5%. The source is a man aged 35 to 55 who had recovered from COVID-19. The sequencing input was peripheral blood. The rearrangement uses TRBV6-5 and TRBJ2-7; TRBD1 agrees at 9 bases. The CDR3 here is CASSYLIGTGSNEQYF. The CDR3 bases are TGTGCCAGCAGTTATCTAATCGGGACAGGGAGTAACGAGCAGTACTTC.